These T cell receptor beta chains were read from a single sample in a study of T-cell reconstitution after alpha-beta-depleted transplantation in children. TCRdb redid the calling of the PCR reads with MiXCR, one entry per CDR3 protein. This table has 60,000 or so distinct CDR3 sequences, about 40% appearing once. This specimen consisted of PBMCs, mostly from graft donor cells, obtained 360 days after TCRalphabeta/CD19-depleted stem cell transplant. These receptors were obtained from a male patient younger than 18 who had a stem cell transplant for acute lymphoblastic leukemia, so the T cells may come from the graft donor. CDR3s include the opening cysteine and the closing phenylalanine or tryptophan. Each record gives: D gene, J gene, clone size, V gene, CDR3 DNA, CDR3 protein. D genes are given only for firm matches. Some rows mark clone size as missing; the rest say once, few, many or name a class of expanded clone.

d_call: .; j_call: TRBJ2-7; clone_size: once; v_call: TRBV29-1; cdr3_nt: TGCGCCGTGGACGGACATCTCTACGAGCAGTACTTC; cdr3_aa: CAVDGHLYEQYF
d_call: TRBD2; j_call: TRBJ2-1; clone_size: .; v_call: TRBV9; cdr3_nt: TGTGCCAGCAGCGGGACTAGGAACAATGAGCAGTTCTTC; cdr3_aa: CASSGTRNNEQFF
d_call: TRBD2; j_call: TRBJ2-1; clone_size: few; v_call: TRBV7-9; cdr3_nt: TGTGCCAGCTCCGGACTAGGTTTTGAGCAGTTCTTC; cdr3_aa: CASSGLGFEQFF
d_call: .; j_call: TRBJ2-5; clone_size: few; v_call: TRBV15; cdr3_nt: TGTGCCACCAGCATTGGAGGTCAAGAGACCCAGTACTTC; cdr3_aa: CATSIGGQETQYF
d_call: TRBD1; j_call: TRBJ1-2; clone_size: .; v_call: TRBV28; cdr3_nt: TGTGCCAGCAGCCCCCAGACAGGGACGAACTATGGCTACACCTTC; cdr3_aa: CASSPQTGTNYGYTF
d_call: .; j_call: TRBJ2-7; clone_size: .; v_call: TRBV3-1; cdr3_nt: TGTGCCAGCAGCCAGGGACACGAGCAGTACTTC; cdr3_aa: CASSQGHEQYF
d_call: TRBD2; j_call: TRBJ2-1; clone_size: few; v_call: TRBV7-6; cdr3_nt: TGTGCCAGCAGCTCCTTAGCGGGCGACACCTACAATGAGCAGTTCTTC; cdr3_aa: CASSSLAGDTYNEQFF
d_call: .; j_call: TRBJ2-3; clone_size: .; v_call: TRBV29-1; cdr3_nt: TGCAGCGTTGGTTTGCTAGACGGGGATACGCAGTATTTT; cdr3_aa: CSVGLLDGDTQYF
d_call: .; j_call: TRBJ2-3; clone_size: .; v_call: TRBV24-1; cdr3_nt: TGTGCCACTGAGAGCAGGGGAACAGATACGCAGTATTTT; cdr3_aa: CATESRGTDTQYF
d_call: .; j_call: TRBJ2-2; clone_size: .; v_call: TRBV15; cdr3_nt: TGTGCCACCAGCAATGCTCCTTTAGAGACCGGGGAGCTGTTTTTT; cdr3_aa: CATSNAPLETGELFF
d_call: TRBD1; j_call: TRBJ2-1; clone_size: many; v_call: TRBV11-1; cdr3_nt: TGTGCCAGCAGCCCAGTGCGCGGGTTGGGACAGGGACAGGAAGGTGAGCAGTTCTTC; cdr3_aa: CASSPVRGLGQGQEGEQFF
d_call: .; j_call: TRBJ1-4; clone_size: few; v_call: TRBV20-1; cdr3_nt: TGCAGTGCTAGAGACTACCTAGGGGCTAATGAAAAACTGTTTTTT; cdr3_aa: CSARDYLGANEKLFF
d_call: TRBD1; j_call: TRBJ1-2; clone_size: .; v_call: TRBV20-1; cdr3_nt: TGCAGTGCTAGACCGTTCCAAGGACAGGGAAGTGGCTACACCTTC; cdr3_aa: CSARPFQGQGSGYTF
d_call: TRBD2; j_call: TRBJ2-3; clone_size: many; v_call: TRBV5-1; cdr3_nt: TGCGCCAGCAGAGTTCCCGGGACTAGCGGGGGTACAGATACGCAGTATTTT; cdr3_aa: CASRVPGTSGGTDTQYF
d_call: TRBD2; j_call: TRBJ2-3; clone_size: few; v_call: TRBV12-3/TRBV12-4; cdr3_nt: TGTGCCAGCAGTTTACATGGGACTAGCGTTACAGATACGCAGTATTTT; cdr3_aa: CASSLHGTSVTDTQYF
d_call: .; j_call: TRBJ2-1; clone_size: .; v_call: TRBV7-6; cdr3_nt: TGTGCCAGCAGCTTATCCCCTCGGTACAATGAGCAGTTCTTC; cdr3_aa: CASSLSPRYNEQFF
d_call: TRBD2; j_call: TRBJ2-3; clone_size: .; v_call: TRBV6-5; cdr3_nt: TGTGCCAGCAGTTACGGGACTAGCGGCACAGATACGCAGTATTTT; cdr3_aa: CASSYGTSGTDTQYF
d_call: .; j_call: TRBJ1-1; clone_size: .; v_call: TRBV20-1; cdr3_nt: TGCAGTGCTGGGGGGGGGGACACTGAAGCTTTCTTT; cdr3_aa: CSAGGGDTEAFF
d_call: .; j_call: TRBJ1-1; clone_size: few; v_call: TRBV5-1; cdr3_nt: TGCGCCAGCAGCTTGGATTTTAGCGGCACTGAAGCTTTCTTT; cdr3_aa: CASSLDFSGTEAFF
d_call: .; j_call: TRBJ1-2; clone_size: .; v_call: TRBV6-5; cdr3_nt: TGTGCCAGCAGTTCCCAGACGGGAGAAAACTATGGCTACACCTTC; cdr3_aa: CASSSQTGENYGYTF
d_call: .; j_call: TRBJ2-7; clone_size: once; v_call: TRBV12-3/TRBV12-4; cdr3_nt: TGTGCCAGCAGTTATATCCAGCGCGAGCAGTACTTC; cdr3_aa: CASSYIQREQYF
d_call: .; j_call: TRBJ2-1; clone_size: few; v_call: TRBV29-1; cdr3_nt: TGCAGCGTGAACCCCATTGACAATCCCTACAATGAGCAGTTCTTC; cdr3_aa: CSVNPIDNPYNEQFF
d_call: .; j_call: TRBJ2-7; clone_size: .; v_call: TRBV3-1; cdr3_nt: TGTGCCAGCAGCCCCAGGGGCAATTTTGAGTACGAGCAGTACTTC; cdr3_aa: CASSPRGNFEYEQYF
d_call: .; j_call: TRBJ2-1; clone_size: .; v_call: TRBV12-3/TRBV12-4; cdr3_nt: TGTGCCAGCAGTTATTACTCTGACGGTAATGAGCAGTTCTTC; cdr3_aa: CASSYYSDGNEQFF
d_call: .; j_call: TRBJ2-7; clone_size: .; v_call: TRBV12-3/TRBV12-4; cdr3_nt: TGTGCCAGCAGCCTACTCGGCCCCCCATCGGAATACGAGCAGTACTTC; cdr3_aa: CASSLLGPPSEYEQYF
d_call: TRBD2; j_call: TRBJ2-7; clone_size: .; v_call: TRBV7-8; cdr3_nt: TGTGCCAGCAGCCTCCTTCTAGCGGGGGGATCCTACGAGCAGTACTTC; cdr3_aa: CASSLLLAGGSYEQYF
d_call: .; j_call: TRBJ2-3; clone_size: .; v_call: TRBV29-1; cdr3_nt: TGCAGCGTTAGACGGGACTCGAGCACAGATACGCAGTATTTT; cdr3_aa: CSVRRDSSTDTQYF
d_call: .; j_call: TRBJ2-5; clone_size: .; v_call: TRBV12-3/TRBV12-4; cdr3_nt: TGTGCCAGCAGTTTAGCAGACAGGCAAGAGACCCAGTACTTC; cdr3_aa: CASSLADRQETQYF
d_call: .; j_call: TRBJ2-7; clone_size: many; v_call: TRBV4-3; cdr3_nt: TGCGCCAGCAGCCAAGCGGGCGGATTTTACGAGCAGTACTTC; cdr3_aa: CASSQAGGFYEQYF
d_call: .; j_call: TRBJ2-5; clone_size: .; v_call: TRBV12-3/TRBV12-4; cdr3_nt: TGTGCCAGCAGTTTAGAGGACCAAGAGACCCAGTACTTC; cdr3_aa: CASSLEDQETQYF
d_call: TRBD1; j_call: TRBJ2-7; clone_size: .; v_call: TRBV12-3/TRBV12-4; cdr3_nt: TGTGCCAGCAGTTTCCGGGACAGGGACCTCGAGCAGTACTTC; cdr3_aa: CASSFRDRDLEQYF
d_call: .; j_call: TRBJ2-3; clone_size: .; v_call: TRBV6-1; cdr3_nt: TGTGCCAGCACTAGGGGAGCCAACACAGATACGCAGTATTTT; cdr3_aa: CASTRGANTDTQYF
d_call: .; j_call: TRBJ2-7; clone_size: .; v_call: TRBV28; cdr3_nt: TGTGCCAGCAGTTCCCAGAGCTTCCAGGGCGAGCAGTACTTC; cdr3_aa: CASSSQSFQGEQYF
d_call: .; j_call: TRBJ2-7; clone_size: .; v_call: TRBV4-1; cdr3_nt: TGCGCCAGCAGCTCCAAGGGGGAGGGCCTTAGAGAGCAGTACTTC; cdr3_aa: CASSSKGEGLREQYF
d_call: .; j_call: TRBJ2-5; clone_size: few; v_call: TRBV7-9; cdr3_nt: TGTGCCAGCAGCTTAGCGAACAGGGAGAAAGAGACCCAGTACTTC; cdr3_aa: CASSLANREKETQYF
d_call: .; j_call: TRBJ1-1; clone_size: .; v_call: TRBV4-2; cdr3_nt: TGTGCCAGCAGCCAAGGGGGATTGAACACTGAAGCTTTCTTT; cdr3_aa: CASSQGGLNTEAFF
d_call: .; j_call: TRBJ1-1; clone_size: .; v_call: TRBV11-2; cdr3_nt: TGTGCCAGCAGCTTAACAGTGGGTCACAGGACTGAAGCTTTCTTT; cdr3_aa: CASSLTVGHRTEAFF
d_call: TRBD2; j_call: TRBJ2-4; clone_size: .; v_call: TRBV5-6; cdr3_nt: TGTGCCAGCAGCTTGTGGATAGCGGGAGCTAAAAACATTCAGTACTTC; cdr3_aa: CASSLWIAGAKNIQYF
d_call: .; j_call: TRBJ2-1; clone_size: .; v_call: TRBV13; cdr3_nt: TGTGCCAGCAGCTTAAATCATGAGCAGTTCTTC; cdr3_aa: CASSLNHEQFF
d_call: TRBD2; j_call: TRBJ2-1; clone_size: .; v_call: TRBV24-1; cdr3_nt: TGTGCCACCAGTGATTTGTCTAGCGGGTTCTACAATGAGCAGTTCTTC; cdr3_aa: CATSDLSSGFYNEQFF
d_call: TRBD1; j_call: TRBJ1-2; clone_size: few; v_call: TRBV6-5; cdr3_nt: TGTGCCAGCAGTTGGACAGGGGGCGCGGGGGGCTATGGCTACACCTTC; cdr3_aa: CASSWTGGAGGYGYTF
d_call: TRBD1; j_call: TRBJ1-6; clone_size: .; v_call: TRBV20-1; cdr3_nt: TGCAGTGCCGTCCGGGACAGGTCTCTTAGTACTTCACCCCTCCACTTT; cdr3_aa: CSAVRDRSLSTSPLHF
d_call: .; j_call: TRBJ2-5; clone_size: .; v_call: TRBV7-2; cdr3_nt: TGTGCCAGCAGCCTAACGATAGAGACCCAGTACTTC; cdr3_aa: CASSLTIETQYF
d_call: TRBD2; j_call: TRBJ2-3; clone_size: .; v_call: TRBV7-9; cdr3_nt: TGTGCCAGCGTAGCGGGAGGGCCAGATACGCAGTATTTT; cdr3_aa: CASVAGGPDTQYF
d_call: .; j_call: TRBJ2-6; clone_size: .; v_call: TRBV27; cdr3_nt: TGTGCCAACGTTAGGGGAACCCACAACTCTGGGGCCAACGTCCTGACTTTC; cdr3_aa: CANVRGTHNSGANVLTF
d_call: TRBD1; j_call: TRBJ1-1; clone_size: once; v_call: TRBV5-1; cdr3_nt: TGCGCCAGCAGCGGACATTTACAGGGGGTCACTGAAGCTTTCTTT; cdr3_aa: CASSGHLQGVTEAFF
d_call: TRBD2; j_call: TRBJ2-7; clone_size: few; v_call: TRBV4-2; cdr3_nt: TGTGCCAGCAGCCGTCTTATGACTAGCGGGAGCGAGCAGTACTTC; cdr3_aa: CASSRLMTSGSEQYF
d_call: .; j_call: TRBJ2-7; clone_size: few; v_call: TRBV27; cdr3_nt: TGTACACCCTACGAGCAGTACTTC; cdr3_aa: CTPYEQYF
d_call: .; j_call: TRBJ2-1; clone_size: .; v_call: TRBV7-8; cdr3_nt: TGTGCCAGCAGCTCCCGGGACCCCTACAATGAGCAGTTCTTC; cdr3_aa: CASSSRDPYNEQFF
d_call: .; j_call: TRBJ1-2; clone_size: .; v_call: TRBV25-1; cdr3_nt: TGTGCCAGCAGTGAGGCAGGGAAGGGGAACTATGGCTACACCTTC; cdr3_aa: CASSEAGKGNYGYTF
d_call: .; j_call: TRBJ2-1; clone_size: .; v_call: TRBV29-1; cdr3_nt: TGCAGCGTTGATTTACCCCTTCGGGAGTACAATGAGCAGTTCTTC; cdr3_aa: CSVDLPLREYNEQFF
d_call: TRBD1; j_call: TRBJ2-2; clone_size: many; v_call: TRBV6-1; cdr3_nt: TGTGCCAGCAGGCGACAGGGGGCAGGGACCGGGGAGCTGTTTTTT; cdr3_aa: CASRRQGAGTGELFF
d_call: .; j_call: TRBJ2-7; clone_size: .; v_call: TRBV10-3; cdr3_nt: TGTGCCATCAGTGACTTTTACGAGCAGTACTTC; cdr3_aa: CAISDFYEQYF